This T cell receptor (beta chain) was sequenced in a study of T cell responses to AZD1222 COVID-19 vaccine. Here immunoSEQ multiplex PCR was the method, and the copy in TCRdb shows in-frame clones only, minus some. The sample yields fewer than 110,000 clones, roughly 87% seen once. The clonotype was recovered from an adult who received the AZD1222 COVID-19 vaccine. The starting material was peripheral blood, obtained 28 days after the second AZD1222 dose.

The CDR3 DNA reads TGTGCCAGCAGTGAATCCTTATCGTACACTGAAGCTTTCTTT. This codes for CASSESLSYTEAFF. The chain couples TRBV6-1 to TRBJ1-1; D is ambiguous. The V gene's germline CDR1 is MNHNS and CDR2 SASEGT. V lost 2 bases and J 3 bases, leaving 10 bases between the germline ends. The CDR3 totals 14 residues.